The 23 T cell receptor beta chains below come from one sample, sequenced in a study of T cell responses to AZD1222 COVID-19 vaccine. Profiling relied on immunoSEQ multiplex PCR, and the TCRdb table lists in-frame clones only, not all of them. Among some 83,000 clones listed, more than 70% were seen once. The sample consisted of peripheral blood, taken on day 0 of AZD1222 vaccination. These TCRs come from an adult in good health.

This rearrangement joins TRBV2 to TRBJ2-2, with 7 bases identical to TRBD1. Germline V CDR1 and CDR2: SNHLY, FYNNEI. V gave up 6 bases and J gave up 6 bases; unmatched junction bases: 7. The CDR3 has 14 residues. The DNA of the CDR3 is TGTGCCAGCAGAAAATCAGGGGGTTCCGGGGAGCTGTTTTTT. Its protein is CASRKSGGSGELFF.

The V and J genes are TRBV7-9 and TRBJ1-5; D gene ambiguous. Germline V gene sequence: CDR1 SEHNR, CDR2 FQNEAQ (reference sequence). The CDR3 totals 14 residues. V gave up 3 bases and J gave up 3 bases, with 9 bases separating them. This CDR3 reads CASSFDTINQPQHF. CDR3 nucleotide sequence: TGTGCCAGCAGCTTTGACACCATCAATCAGCCCCAGCATTTT.

This clone is large (0.1 to 1%) in the sample. The V call is TRBV18, the J call TRBJ2-7, with 8 bases aligning to TRBD1. The germline V gene has CDR1 KGHSH and CDR2 LQKENI. V dropped 3 bases and J dropped 2; count of bases not matched to a gene: 6. The CDR3 has 15 amino acids. The CDR3 is CASSPLLDRAYEQYF. The CDR3 nucleotides are TGTGCCAGCTCACCCCTTCTGGACAGGGCCTACGAGCAGTACTTC.

The chain combines TRBV7-9 with TRBJ2-1; D may match TRBD1 or TRBD2 (5 bases each). CDR1 SEHNR and CDR2 FQNEAQ come from the germline V gene (reference sequence). The V gene lost 6 bases and the J gene lost 2 bases, with 17 bases spanning the gap. The CDR3 has 16 residues. CDR3 sequence: CASRGRQGAAYNEQFF. The CDR3 DNA sequence: TGTGCCAGCAGGGGACGCCAGGGTGCCGCCTACAATGAGCAGTTCTTC. The whole variable domain, remainder taken from reference TRBV7-9 and TRBJ2-1, is DTGVSQNPRHKITKRGQNVTFRCDPISEHNRLYWYRQTLGQGPEFLTYFQNEAQLEKSRLLSDRFSAERPKGSFSTLEIQRTEQGDSAMYLCASRGRQGAAYNEQFFGPGTRLTVL.

J is TRBJ2-4 and V is TRBV20-1; 11 bases are shared with TRBD2. J was trimmed by 3 bases and V by 3 bases; bases with no gene match: 16. The germline CDR1 and CDR2 sequences are DFQATT and SNEGSKA (reference sequence). The CDR3 has 19 amino acids. CDR3 in DNA: TGCAGTGCTAGTCATAGCGGGAGGGCCGGAAATTGGGTCAAAAACATTCAGTACTTC. Its translation is CSASHSGRAGNWVKNIQYF.

This chain joins TRBV6-5 and TRBJ1-1; 10 bases line up with TRBD1. The CDR3 is 13 residues long. The V gene end was trimmed by 6 bases and the J gene end by 9 bases; junction bases not matched to a gene: 7. Germline CDR1 and CDR2: MNHEY and SVGAGI. CDR3 amino acids: CASSPGTGAKAFF. CDR3 coding DNA: TGTGCCAGCAGCCCCGGGACAGGGGCTAAAGCTTTCTTT.

V and J are TRBV5-8 and TRBJ2-3, with D perhaps matching TRBD1 or TRBD2 (5 bases each). Trimming removed 0 bases at V and 1 base at J, with 9 bases between. The germline gives CDR1 SGHTS, CDR2 YDEGEE. CDR3 length equals 15 residues. The CDR3 sequence: CASSLGGARTDTQYF. The CDR3 nucleotides are TGTGCCAGCAGCTTGGGAGGGGCCCGCACAGATACGCAGTATTTT.

The chain combines TRBV27 with TRBJ1-1; 7 positions agree with TRBD1. CDR3 size: 13 residues. Germline-derived CDR1 and CDR2 are MNHEY and SMNVEV (reference sequence). Unmatched junction bases numbered 3, after V lost 6 bases and J lost 2 bases. CDR3: CASSGTANTEAFF. The CDR3 DNA reads TGTGCCAGCAGCGGGACAGCAAACACTGAAGCTTTCTTT.

This clone was observed once. This rearrangement joins TRBV6-2 or TRBV6-3 to TRBJ1-3; D is unresolved. Germline-derived CDR1 and CDR2 are MNHEY and SVGEGT. The CDR3 runs 16 residues. V lost 6 bases and J 0 bases, leaving 15 bases between the germline ends. The CDR3 reads CASSRNTVSSGNTIYF. The CDR3 region has the DNA TGTGCCAGCAGCAGAAATACAGTGAGCTCTGGAAACACCATATATTTT.

The V and J genes are TRBV7-9 and TRBJ1-3; TRBD1 matches 9 bases. The V gene's germline CDR1 is SEHNR and CDR2 FQNEAQ (reference sequence). V was clipped by 8 bases and J by 3 bases; unmatched bases: 8. The CDR3 consists of 15 residues. The CDR3 protein is CASDSQGAVGNTIYF. For the CDR3, the DNA is TGTGCCAGCGACTCACAGGGGGCGGTTGGAAACACCATATATTTT.

J is TRBJ2-3 and V is TRBV10-1, with D unresolved. Per germline, CDR1 WNHNN and CDR2 SYGVQD (reference sequence). Deletions cut 1 base from V and 4 bases from J, with 3 bases between. The CDR3 is 12 amino acids. CDR3 nucleotide sequence: TGCGCCAGCAGTGAGTTCGCAGATACGCAGTATTTT. Its protein is CASSEFADTQYF.

V and J are TRBV27 and TRBJ2-7; 14 bases are shared with TRBD2. There are 15 residues in the CDR3. CDR1 and CDR2 from the germline V gene are MNHEY and SMNVEV (reference sequence). Trimming removed 6 bases from V and 4 bases from J; junction bases left unmatched: 5. The CDR3 sequence is CASSPGLAGVYEQYF. The CDR3 nucleotides read TGTGCCAGCAGCCCGGGACTAGCGGGAGTTTACGAGCAGTACTTC.

The V call is TRBV7-3, the J call TRBJ2-1; TRBD2 is a possible D gene (6 bases). CDR1 is SGHTA and CDR2 is FQGTGA in the germline V gene. Trimming removed 2 bases at V and 7 bases at J, with 15 bases between. The CDR3 covers 15 residues. CDR3 region: CASSLGGAFGNEQFF. As DNA, the CDR3 is TGTGCCAGCAGCTTAGGCGGGGCCTTTGGGAATGAGCAGTTCTTC.

The CDR3 sequence is CAWSPPGVGYGYTF. CDR3 nucleotides: TGTGCCTGGAGCCCCCCTGGGGTCGGGTATGGCTACACCTTC. This chain uses TRBV30 with TRBJ1-2; D ambiguous. Germline-derived CDR1 and CDR2 are GTSNPN and SVGIG (reference sequence). Trimming stripped 3 bases from V and 5 bases from J, with 16 bases between. This CDR3 has 14 amino acids.

The CDR3 region is CASSGQGRQRDTQYF. In DNA, the CDR3 is TGTGCCAGCAGTGGACAGGGGAGACAGAGGGATACGCAGTATTTT. V and J are TRBV6-2 or TRBV6-3 and TRBJ2-3; 9 nucleotides agree with TRBD1. Germline CDR1 reads MNHEY; CDR2 reads SVGEGT. The CDR3 runs 15 residues. Trimming took 5 bases from V and 6 from J; bases not matched to a gene: 9.

V gene TRBV4-1 combines with J gene TRBJ2-3, with D maybe TRBD1 (6 bases). CDR3 length equals 15 residues. Germline V lookup: CDR1 MGHRA, CDR2 YSYEKL. V lost 1 base, J lost 4 bases, and 12 bases lay in between. The chain's CDR3 is CASSQVSRGADTQYF. The CDR3 DNA is TGCGCCAGCAGCCAAGTGTCCAGGGGAGCAGATACGCAGTATTTT.

V usage is TRBV6-2 or TRBV6-3 and J usage is TRBJ1-1; D gene ambiguous. The germline V gene has CDR1 MNHEY and CDR2 SVGEGT. V was pared by 2 bases and J by 4 bases, with 17 bases between. This CDR3 is built from 16 residues. CDR3 sequence: CASSYQTSRASTEAFF. DNA of the CDR3: TGTGCCAGCAGTTACCAGACAAGCCGGGCCAGCACTGAAGCTTTCTTT.

The chain links TRBV2 to TRBJ2-7; D may be TRBD2 (5 bases). V dropped 7 bases and J dropped 6 bases, with 22 bases sitting between them. This CDR3 is built from 15 residues. Germline V lookup: CDR1 SNHLY, CDR2 FYNNEI. CDR3 in DNA: TGTGCCAGCAAGGAGGAGCCCGGAAAGAATCGCGAGCAGTACTTC. As protein: CASKEEPGKNREQYF.

This clone was detected only a few times. The rearrangement links TRBV18 to TRBJ1-1; D ambiguous. In germline, CDR1 is KGHSH, CDR2 LQKENI. The CDR3 consists of 14 residues. V was cut by 6 bases and J by 3 bases, with 14 bases left in between. Here the CDR3 reads CASSSSGTDTEAFF. CDR3 bases: TGTGCCAGCTCCTCGAGCGGAACCGACACTGAAGCTTTCTTT. The full variable domain, rest sourced from reference TRBV18 and TRBJ1-1, is NAGVMQNPRHLVRRRGQEARLRCSPMKGHSHVYWYRQLPEEGLKFMVYLQKENIIDESGMPKERFSAEFPKEGPSILRIQQVVRGDSAAYFCASSSSGTDTEAFFGQGTRLTVV.

This clone was counted many times. The chain carries TRBV20-1 and TRBJ1-2, with 7 positions matching TRBD1. CDR1 is DFQATT and CDR2 is SNEGSKA in the germline V gene (reference sequence). V gave up 8 bases and J gave up 3 bases; unmatched junction bases: 3. The CDR3 is made up of 11 amino acids. DNA of the CDR3: TGCAGTCTGGGGACAGACTATGGCTACACCTTC. The encoded protein is CSLGTDYGYTF.

V is TRBV5-1 and J is TRBJ1-6, with a tentative D call TRBD1 (6 bases). The V gene lost 2 bases and the J gene lost 2 bases, with 17 bases spanning the gap. Per the germline V gene, CDR1 is SGHRS and CDR2 is YFSETQ. The CDR3 is made up of 18 amino acids. CDR3 in amino acids: CASSLGQPIRTYNSPLHF. In DNA form, the CDR3 reads TGCGCCAGCAGCTTAGGACAGCCCATACGCACCTATAATTCACCCCTCCACTTT.

The chain couples TRBV30 to TRBJ1-1; 8 bases line up with TRBD1. The V segment lost 1 base and the J segment 3 bases; nucleotides outside the gene matches: 1. This CDR3 has 13 residues. The germline gives CDR1 GTSNPN, CDR2 SVGIG (reference sequence). The CDR3 DNA reads TGTGCCTGGAGTGAACAGGGGGACACTGAAGCTTTCTTT. It translates to CAWSEQGDTEAFF.

This clone was detected once. An end of the junction differs from the germline gene, which may be a read error. The V gene is TRBV7-7, the J gene TRBJ2-1; TRBD2 might be the D (7 bases). This CDR3 contains 16 residues. Per the germline V gene, CDR1 is SSHAT and CDR2 is FNYEAQ (reference sequence). The CDR3, as DNA: TGTGCTAGCAGCTCGTTGGAGGGGGGGTTGTACAATGAGCAGTTCTTC. Translated, it gives CASSSLEGGLYNEQFF.